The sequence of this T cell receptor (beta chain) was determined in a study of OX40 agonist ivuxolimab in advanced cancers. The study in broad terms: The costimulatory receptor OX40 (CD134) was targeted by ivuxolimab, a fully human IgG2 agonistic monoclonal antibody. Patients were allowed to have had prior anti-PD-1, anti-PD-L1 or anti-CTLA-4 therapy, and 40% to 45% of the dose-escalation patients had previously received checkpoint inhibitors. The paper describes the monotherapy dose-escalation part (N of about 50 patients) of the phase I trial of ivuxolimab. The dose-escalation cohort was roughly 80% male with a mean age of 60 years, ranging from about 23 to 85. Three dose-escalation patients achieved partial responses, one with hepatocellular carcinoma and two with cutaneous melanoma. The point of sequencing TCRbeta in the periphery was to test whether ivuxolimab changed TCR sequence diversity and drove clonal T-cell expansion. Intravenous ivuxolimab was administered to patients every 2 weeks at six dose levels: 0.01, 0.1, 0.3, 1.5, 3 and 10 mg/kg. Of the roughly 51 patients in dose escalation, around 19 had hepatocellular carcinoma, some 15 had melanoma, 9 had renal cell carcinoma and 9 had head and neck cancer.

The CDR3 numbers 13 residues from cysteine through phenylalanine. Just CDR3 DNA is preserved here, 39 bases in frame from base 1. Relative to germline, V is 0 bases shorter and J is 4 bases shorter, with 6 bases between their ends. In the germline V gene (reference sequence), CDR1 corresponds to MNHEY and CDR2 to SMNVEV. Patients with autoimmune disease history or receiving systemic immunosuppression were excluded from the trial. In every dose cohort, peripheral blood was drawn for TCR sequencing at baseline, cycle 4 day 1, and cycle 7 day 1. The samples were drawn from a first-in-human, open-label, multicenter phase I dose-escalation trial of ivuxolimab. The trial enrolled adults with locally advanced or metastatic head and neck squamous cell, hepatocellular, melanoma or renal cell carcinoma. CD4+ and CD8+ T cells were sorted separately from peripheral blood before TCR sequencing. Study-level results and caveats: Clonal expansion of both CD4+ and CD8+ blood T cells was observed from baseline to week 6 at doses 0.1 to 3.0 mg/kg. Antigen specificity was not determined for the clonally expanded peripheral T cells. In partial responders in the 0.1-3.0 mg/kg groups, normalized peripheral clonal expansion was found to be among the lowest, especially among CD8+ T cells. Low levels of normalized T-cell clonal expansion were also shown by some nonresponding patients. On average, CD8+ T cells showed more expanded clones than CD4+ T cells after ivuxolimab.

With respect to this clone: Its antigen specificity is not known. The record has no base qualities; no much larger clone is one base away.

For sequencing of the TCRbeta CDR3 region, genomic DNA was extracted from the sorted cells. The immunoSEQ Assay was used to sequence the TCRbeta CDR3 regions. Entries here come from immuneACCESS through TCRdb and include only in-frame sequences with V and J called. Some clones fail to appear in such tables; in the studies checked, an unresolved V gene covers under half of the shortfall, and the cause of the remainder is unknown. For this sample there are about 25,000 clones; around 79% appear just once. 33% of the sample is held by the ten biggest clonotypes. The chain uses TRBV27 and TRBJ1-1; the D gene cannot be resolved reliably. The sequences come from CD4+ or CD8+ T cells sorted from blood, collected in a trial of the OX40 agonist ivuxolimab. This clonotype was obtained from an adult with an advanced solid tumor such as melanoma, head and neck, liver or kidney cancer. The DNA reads TGTGCCAGCAGTTTATCGACAACCACTGAAGCTTTCTTT. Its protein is CASSLSTTTEAFF.